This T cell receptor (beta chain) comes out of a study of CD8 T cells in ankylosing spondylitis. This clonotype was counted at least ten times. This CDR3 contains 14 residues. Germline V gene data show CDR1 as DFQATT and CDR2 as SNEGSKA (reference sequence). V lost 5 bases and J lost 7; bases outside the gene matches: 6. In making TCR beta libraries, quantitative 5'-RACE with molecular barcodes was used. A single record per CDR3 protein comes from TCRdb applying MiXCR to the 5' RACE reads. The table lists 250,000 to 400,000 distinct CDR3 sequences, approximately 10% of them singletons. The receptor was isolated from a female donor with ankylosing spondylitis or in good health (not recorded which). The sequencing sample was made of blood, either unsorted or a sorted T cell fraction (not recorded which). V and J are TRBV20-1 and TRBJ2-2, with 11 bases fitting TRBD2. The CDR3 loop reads CSALAGGSGGELFF. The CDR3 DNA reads TGCAGTGCTTTAGCGGGGGGGTCAGGCGGGGAGCTGTTTTTT.